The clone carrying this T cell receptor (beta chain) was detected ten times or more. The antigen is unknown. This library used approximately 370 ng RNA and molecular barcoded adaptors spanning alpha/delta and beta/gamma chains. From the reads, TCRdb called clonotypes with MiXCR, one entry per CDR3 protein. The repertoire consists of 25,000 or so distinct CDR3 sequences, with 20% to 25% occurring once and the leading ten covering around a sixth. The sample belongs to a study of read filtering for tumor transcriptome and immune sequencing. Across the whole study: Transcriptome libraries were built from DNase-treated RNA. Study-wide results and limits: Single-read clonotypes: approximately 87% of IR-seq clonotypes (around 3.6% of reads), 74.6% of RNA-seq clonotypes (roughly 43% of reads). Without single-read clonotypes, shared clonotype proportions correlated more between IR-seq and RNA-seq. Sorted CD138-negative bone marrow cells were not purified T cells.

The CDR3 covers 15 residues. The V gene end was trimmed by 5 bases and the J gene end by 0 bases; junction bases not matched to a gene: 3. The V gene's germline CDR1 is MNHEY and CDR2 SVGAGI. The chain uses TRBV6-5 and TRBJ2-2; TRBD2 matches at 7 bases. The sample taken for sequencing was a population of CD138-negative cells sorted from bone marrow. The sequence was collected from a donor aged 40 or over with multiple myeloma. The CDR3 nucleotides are TGTGCCAGCAGTCAAGGGACTACGAACACCGGGGAGCTGTTTTTT. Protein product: CASSQGTTNTGELFF.